This record concerns one TCR beta chain sequence. What it binds is not known. Method: immunoSEQ multiplex PCR; TCRdb's copy keeps in-frame clones and lacks some. The profile shows under 300,000 clones, roughly 87% of them singletons. The record originates from a study of Ad26.COV2.S vaccination and SARS-CoV-2 variants. Overall study findings and caveats: A substantial breadth of spike-specific CD8+ and CD4+ T cell responses after vaccination has been reported.

Treatment of the sample: around 19 received Ad26.COV2.S at low or high dose, single or two shots; 5 received placebo; per-sample allocation not given. After the first vaccine or placebo injection, samples were drawn on day 63. This sample comprised peripheral blood, obtained in a trial of Ad26.COV2.S vaccine versus placebo. This receptor was identified in a person aged 18-60 years who received the Ad26.COV2.S COVID-19 vaccine or a placebo.

The chain's CDR3 is CASSTRGKSSYNEQFF. Written as DNA, the CDR3 is TGCGCCAGCAGCACCCGGGGCAAGAGCTCCTACAATGAGCAGTTCTTC. The rearrangement uses TRBV4-1 and TRBJ2-1; D possibly uses TRBD1 or TRBD2 (5 bases each). Germline-derived CDR1 and CDR2 are MGHRA and YSYEKL. CDR3 length: 16 amino acids. Trimming left V 5 bases short and J 0 bases short, with 14 bases between.